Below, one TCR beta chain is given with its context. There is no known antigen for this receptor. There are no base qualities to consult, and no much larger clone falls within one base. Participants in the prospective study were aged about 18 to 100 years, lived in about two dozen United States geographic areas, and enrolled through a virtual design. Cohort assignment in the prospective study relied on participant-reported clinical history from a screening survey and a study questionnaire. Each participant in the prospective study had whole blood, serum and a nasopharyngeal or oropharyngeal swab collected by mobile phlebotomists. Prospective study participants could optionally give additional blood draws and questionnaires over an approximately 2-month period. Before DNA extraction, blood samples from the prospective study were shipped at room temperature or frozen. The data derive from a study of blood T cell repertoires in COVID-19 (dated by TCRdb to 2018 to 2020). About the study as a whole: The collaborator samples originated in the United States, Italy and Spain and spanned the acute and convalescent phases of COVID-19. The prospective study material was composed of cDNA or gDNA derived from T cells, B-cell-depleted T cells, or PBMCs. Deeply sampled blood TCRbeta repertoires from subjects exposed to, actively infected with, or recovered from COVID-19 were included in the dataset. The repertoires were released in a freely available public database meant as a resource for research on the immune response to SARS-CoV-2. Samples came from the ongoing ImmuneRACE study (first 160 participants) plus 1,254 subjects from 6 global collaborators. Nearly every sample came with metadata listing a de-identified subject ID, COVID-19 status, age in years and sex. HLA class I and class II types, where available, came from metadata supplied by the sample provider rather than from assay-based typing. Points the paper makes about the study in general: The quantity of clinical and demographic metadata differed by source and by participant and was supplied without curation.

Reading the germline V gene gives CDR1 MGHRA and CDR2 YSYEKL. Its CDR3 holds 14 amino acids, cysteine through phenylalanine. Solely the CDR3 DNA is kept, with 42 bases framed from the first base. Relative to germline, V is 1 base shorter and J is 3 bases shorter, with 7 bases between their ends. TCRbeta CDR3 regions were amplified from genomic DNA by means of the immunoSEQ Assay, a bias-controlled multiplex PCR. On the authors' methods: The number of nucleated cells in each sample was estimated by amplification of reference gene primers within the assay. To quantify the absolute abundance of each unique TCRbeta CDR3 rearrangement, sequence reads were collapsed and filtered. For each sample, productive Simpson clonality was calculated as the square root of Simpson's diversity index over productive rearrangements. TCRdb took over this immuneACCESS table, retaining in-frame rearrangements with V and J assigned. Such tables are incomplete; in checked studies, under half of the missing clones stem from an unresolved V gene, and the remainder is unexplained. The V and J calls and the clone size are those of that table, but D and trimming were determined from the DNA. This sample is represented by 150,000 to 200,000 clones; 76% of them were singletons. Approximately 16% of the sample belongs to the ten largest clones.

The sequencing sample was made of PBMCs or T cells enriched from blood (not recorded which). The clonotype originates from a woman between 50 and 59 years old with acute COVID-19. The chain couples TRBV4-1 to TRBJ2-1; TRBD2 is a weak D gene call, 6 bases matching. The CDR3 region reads CASSQAGLYNEQFF. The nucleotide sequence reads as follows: TGCGCCAGCAGCCAAGCGGGACTCTACAATGAGCAGTTCTTC.